This TCR beta chain stems from a study of siplizumab effects on memory and regulatory T cells. Broader study findings: The authors could not assign a naive or memory phenotype to roughly 75-95% of proliferating CD4+ or CD8+ clones.

For this clone: Antigen specificity is unknown.

Roughly 92,000 TCR templates per sample were assayed. Repertoires were generated with immunoSEQ multiplex PCR, while TCRdb's copy carries only in-frame clones and drops some. The sample has around 100,000 clones; about 91% are singletons. The CDR3 spans 16 residues. V lost 2 bases, J lost 0 bases, and 4 bases stayed unmatched. The germline CDR1 and CDR2 sequences are SGHDT and YYEEEE. This sequence was found in a human donor in good health. The specimen was Tregs sorted from blood. The chain combines TRBV5-6 with TRBJ1-3; 8 positions match TRBD1. CDR3 DNA sequence: TGTGCCAGCAGCTTCAGGGGGCTTAACTCTGGAAACACCATATATTTT. Encoded protein: CASSFRGLNSGNTIYF.